This T cell receptor beta chain was retrieved from a study of PD-L1 blockade in urothelial cancer. Trimming shortened V by 1 base and J by 2 bases, and 14 bases separated the two germline ends. The V gene's germline CDR1 is SGHAT and CDR2 FQNNGV. The CDR3 loop spans 16 amino acids. Generated by immunoSEQ multiplex PCR, the TCRdb table keeps only in-frame clones and is missing some. The sample includes more than 30,000 clones, about four fifths of them seen just once. Patients had urothelial carcinoma that was locally advanced or metastatic. The material was PBMCs, obtained around atezolizumab (anti-PD-L1) treatment. This receptor was identified in a man aged 60 to 75 with urothelial cancer. V is TRBV11-2 and J is TRBJ1-1; D is perhaps TRBD1 (6 bases). The CDR3: CASSLGWQGYNTEAFF. The CDR3 DNA reads as TGTGCCAGCAGCTTAGGATGGCAGGGGTATAACACTGAAGCTTTCTTT. Variable domain in full (rest from reference TRBV11-2 and TRBJ1-1): EAGVAQSPRYKIIEKRQSVAFWCNPISGHATLYWYQQILGQGPKLLIQFQNNGVVDDSQLPKDRFSAERLKGVDSTLKIQPAKLEDSAVYLCASSLGWQGYNTEAFFGQGTRLTVV.